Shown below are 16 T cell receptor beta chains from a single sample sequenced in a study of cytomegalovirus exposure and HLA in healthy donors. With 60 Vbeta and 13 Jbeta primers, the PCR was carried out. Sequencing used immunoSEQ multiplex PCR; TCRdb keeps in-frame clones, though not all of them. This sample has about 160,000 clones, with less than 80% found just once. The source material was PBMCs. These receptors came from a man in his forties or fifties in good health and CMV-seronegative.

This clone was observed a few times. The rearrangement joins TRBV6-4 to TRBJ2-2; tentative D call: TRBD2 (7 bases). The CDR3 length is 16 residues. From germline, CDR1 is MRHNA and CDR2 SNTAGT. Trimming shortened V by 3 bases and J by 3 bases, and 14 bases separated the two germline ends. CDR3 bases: TGTGCCAGCAGTGATCGGGGGGCGCAGGACACCGGGGAGCTGTTTTTT. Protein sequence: CASSDRGAQDTGELFF.

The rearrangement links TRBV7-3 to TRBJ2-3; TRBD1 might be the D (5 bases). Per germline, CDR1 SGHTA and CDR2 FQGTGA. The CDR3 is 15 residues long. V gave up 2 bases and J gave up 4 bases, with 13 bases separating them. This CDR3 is CASSLVAGFADTQYF. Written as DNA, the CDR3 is TGTGCCAGCAGCTTAGTTGCAGGGTTTGCAGATACGCAGTATTTT. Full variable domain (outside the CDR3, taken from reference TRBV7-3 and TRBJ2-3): GAGVSQTPSNKVTEKGKYVELRCDPISGHTALYWYRQSLGQGPEFLIYFQGTGAADDSGLPNDRFFAVRPEGSVSTLKIQRTERGDSAVYLCASSLVAGFADTQYFGPGTRLTVL.

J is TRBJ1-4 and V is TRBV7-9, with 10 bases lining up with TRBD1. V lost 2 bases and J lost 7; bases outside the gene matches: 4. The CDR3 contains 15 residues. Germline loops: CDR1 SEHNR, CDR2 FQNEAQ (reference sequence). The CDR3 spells CASSLKGTGVEKLFF. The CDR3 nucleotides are TGTGCCAGCAGCTTAAAGGGGACAGGGGTTGAAAAACTGTTTTTT.

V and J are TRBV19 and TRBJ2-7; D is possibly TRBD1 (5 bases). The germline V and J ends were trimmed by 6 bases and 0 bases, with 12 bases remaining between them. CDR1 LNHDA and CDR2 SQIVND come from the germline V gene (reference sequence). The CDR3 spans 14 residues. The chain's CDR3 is CASSPWTSSYEQYF. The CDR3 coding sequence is TGTGCCAGTAGCCCCTGGACAAGCTCCTACGAGCAGTACTTC.

The CDR3 nucleotides are TGTGCCAGCAGTGAGCTAGCTAGGGTCCCGAGGGAGCAGTACTTC. This encodes CASSELARVPREQYF. V is TRBV6-1 and J is TRBJ2-7; possibly TRBD2 for D (5 bases). Germline CDR1 is MNHNS and CDR2 is SASEGT. Trimming left V 3 bases short and J 7 bases short, with 19 bases between. The CDR3 sequence is 15 residues long.

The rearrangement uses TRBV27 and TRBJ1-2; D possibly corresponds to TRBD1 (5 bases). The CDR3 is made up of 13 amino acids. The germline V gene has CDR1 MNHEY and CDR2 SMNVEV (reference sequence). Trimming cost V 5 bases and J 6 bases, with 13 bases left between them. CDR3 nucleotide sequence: TGTGCCAGCAGTGTCTACGGGGGGAATGGCTACACCTTC. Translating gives CASSVYGGNGYTF.

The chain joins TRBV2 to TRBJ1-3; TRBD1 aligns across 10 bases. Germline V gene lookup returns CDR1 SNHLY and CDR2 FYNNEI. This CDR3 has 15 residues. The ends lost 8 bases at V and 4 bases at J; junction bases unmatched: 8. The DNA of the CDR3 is TGTGCCAGCGGCCGGGACAGGGGTACGGGAAACACCATATATTTT. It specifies CASGRDRGTGNTIYF.

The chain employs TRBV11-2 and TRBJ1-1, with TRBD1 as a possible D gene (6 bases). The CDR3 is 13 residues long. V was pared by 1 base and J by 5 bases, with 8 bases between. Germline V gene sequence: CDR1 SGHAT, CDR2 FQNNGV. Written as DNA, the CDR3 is TGTGCCAGCAGCTTAGCGGGACAAACTGAAGCTTTCTTT. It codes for CASSLAGQTEAFF.

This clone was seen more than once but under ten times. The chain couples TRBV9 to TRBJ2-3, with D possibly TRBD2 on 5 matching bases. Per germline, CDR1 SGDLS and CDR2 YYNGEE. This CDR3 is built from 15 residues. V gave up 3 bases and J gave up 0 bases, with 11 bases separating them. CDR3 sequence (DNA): TGTGCCAGCAGCGCCAGCGGAACTAGCACAGATACGCAGTATTTT. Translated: CASSASGTSTDTQYF.

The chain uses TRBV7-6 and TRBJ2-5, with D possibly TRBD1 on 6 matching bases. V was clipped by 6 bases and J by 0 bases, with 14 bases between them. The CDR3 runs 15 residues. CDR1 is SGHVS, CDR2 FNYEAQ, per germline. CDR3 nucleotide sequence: TGTGCCAGCAGTATAAGGGGGACGTACCAAGAGACCCAGTACTTC. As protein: CASSIRGTYQETQYF.

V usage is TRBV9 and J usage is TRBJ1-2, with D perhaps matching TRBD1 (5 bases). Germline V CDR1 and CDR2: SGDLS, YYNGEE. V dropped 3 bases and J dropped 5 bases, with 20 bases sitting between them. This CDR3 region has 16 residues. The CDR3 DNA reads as TGTGCCAGCAGCGACGATCAGGGTGCTTTCGGGTATGGCTACACCTTC. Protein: CASSDDQGAFGYGYTF. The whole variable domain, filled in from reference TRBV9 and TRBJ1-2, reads DSGVTQTPKHLITATGQRVTLRCSPRSGDLSVYWYQQSLDQGLQFLIQYYNGEERAKGNILERFSAQQFPDLHSELNLSSLELGDSALYFCASSDDQGAFGYGYTFGSGTRLTVV.

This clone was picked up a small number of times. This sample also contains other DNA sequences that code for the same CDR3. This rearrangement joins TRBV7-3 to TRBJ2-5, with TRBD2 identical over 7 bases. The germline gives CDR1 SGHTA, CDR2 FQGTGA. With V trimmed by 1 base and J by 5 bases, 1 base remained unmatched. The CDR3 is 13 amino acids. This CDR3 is CASSLREGETQYF. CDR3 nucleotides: TGTGCCAGCAGCTTAAGGGAGGGGGAGACCCAGTACTTC.

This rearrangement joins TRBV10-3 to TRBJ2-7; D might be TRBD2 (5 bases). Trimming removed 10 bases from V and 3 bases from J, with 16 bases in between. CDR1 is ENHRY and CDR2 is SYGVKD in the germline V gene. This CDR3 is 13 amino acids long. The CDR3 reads CATTPDLLYEQYF. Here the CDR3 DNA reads TGTGCCACAACCCCGGACTTGCTCTACGAGCAGTACTTC.

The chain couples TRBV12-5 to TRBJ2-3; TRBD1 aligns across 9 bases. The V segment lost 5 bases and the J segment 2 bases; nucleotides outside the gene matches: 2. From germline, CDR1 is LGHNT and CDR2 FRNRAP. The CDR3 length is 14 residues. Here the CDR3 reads CASGRDRDTDTQYF. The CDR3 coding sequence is TGTGCTAGTGGTCGGGACAGGGACACAGATACGCAGTATTTT.

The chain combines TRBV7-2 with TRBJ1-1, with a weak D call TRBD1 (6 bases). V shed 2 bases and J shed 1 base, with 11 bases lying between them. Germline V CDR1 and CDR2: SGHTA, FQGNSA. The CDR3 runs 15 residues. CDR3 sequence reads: CASSLRGGPNTEAFF. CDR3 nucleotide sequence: TGTGCCAGCAGCTTACGCGGGGGCCCGAACACTGAAGCTTTCTTT.

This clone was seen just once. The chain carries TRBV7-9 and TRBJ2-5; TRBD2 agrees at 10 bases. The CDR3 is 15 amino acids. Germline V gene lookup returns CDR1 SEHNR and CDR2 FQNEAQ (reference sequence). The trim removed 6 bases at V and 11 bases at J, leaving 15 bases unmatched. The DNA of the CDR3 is TGTGCCAGCAGTCTCACTAGCGGGGCCCCGCGGGAGCAGTACTTC. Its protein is CASSLTSGAPREQYF.